Listed here are 8 T cell receptor beta chains from one sample, sequenced in a study of human thymus T cells. TCRdb's copy holds only in-frame clones and misses some; the assay was immunoSEQ multiplex PCR. The table includes about 46,000 clones, 95% detected once. Input material: blood. The source is a girl less than two years old with a congenital heart defect but otherwise immunologically healthy.

The chain joins TRBV6-5 to TRBJ2-1, with TRBD1 identical over 9 bases. Germline V gene sequence: CDR1 MNHEY, CDR2 SVGAGI. CDR3 length: 13 amino acids. V gave up 0 bases and J gave up 15 bases; unmatched junction bases: 6. CDR3 nucleotide sequence: TGTGCCAGCAGTTACTCCTCCGGGACAGGGAGGTTCTTC. Translation: CASSYSSGTGRFF.

This sequence joins TRBV28 and TRBJ2-7, with 8 bases identical to TRBD1. Germline CDR1 and CDR2: MDHEN and SYDVKM. The CDR3 extends over 16 amino acids. The junction had 10 bases not matched to a gene; V was cut back by 6 bases and J by 0 bases. This CDR3 reads CASRETGDSSSYEQYF. The CDR3 DNA reads TGTGCCAGCAGGGAGACAGGGGACAGTAGCTCCTACGAGCAGTACTTC.

The sample holds a few counts of this clone. The chain employs TRBV29-1 and TRBJ1-1; D gene uncertain. Per germline, CDR1 SQVTM and CDR2 ANQGSEA. The ends were cut back, 4 bases at V and 7 bases at J, with 7 bases in the middle. The CDR3 runs 10 residues. The CDR3 is CSVVGIEAFF. The DNA for the CDR3 is TGCAGCGTTGTGGGCATTGAAGCTTTCTTT.

The CDR3 protein is CASSRDSNTGELFF. The CDR3 DNA follows: TGTGCCAGCAGCCGGGACTCCAACACCGGGGAGCTGTTTTTT. The chain combines TRBV7-2 with TRBJ2-2; TRBD2 might be the D (6 bases). There are 14 residues in the CDR3. In germline, CDR1 is SGHTA, CDR2 FQGNSA. Trimming pared 5 bases from V and 2 bases from J, leaving 9 bases between.

The CDR3 loop reads CASREIRSMSTNEKLFF. The CDR3 region has the DNA TGCGCCAGCAGGGAGATCAGGAGTATGTCAACTAATGAAAAACTGTTTTTT. This sequence joins TRBV10-1 and TRBJ1-4, with no clear D. Germline V lookup: CDR1 WNHNN, CDR2 SYGVQD (reference sequence). The V gene lost 6 bases and the J gene lost 0 bases, with 17 bases spanning the gap. The CDR3 contains 17 residues.

The gene calls are TRBV5-4 and TRBJ2-7, with 8 bases lining up with TRBD2. J was trimmed by 2 bases and V by 0 bases; bases with no gene match: 7. This CDR3 has 16 residues. Germline values: CDR1 SGHNT, CDR2 YYREEE (reference sequence). The CDR3 region is CASSLGGSGGPYEQYF. The CDR3 DNA follows: TGTGCCAGCAGCTTGGGGGGGTCGGGAGGGCCCTACGAGCAGTACTTC.

This clone was found once. The chain employs TRBV18 and TRBJ1-3; no firm D call. CDR1 and CDR2 from the germline V gene are KGHSH and LQKENI. The V and J ends lost 5 bases and 6 bases respectively, with 14 bases between them. This CDR3 region has 14 residues. The CDR3 nucleotides read TGTGCCAGCTCATCCAGCTTGCTTGAAAACACCATATATTTT. It translates to CASSSSLLENTIYF.

The chain couples TRBV6-6 to TRBJ2-3; D is perhaps TRBD2 (5 bases). This CDR3 contains 16 residues. The ends were cut back, 2 bases at V and 3 bases at J, with 15 bases in the middle. Germline V gene data show CDR1 as MNHNY and CDR2 as SVGAGI (reference sequence). CDR3: CASSYDVASSTDTQYF. DNA for the CDR3: TGTGCCAGCAGTTACGACGTGGCTAGCAGTACAGATACGCAGTATTTT.